A single sample is the source of the 6 T cell receptor beta chains below, sequenced in a study of blood T cell repertoires in COVID-19. Assay used: immunoSEQ multiplex PCR; TCRdb lists only in-frame clones, some missing. The data contain about 200,000 clones, roughly 80% of them singletons. Material: PBMCs or T cells enriched from blood (not recorded which). The receptor source for this set is a man aged 35 to 55 who had recovered from COVID-19.

This clone showed up just a few times. The CDR3 protein is CASWSAGGEGYTF. The CDR3 DNA sequence: TGTGCCAGCTGGTCGGCGGGGGGCGAAGGCTACACCTTC. This sequence joins TRBV2 and TRBJ1-2; TRBD1 might be the D (6 bases). Deletions cut 8 bases from V and 8 bases from J, with 18 bases between. Per germline, CDR1 SNHLY and CDR2 FYNNEI. This CDR3 has 13 residues.

J is TRBJ1-6 and V is TRBV30; D unclear. V dropped 4 bases and J dropped 5 bases, with 9 bases sitting between them. Per germline, CDR1 GTSNPN and CDR2 SVGIG (reference sequence). The CDR3 sequence is 13 residues long. The CDR3 nucleotides are TGTGCCTGGAACCGGGGAGATAATTCACCCCTCCACTTT. This encodes CAWNRGDNSPLHF.

The CDR3 region is CASSLLIGDSPYF. The CDR3, as DNA: TGTGCCAGCAGCTTGTTAATTGGGGACAGTCCCTACTTC. This chain links TRBV5-6 with TRBJ2-5, with 7 bases lining up with TRBD1. The CDR3 runs 13 residues. The V gene end was trimmed by 1 base and the J gene end by 14 bases; junction bases not matched to a gene: 11. Germline values: CDR1 SGHDT, CDR2 YYEEEE.

The chain carries TRBV30 and TRBJ1-5, with 10 nucleotides matching TRBD1. This CDR3 is built from 14 residues. Germline V gene data show CDR1 as GTSNPN and CDR2 as SVGIG (reference sequence). Germline trimming cut 0 bases from V and 6 bases from J; bases unmatched to any gene: 2. The CDR3, as DNA: TGTGCCTGGAGTGTAGGGACAGGGGCTCAGCCCCAGCATTTT. Its protein is CAWSVGTGAQPQHF.

This chain uses TRBV12-5 with TRBJ2-3, with D tentatively TRBD1 (6 bases). CDR3 size: 18 residues. Germline CDR1 and CDR2: LGHNT and FRNRAP. V lost 3 bases and J 4 bases, leaving 23 bases between the germline ends. The CDR3 DNA reads TGTGCTAGTGGTTTATATGGTGGGGGCGCCGGGGTTTCAGATACGCAGTATTTT. This gives the protein CASGLYGGGAGVSDTQYF.

The gene calls are TRBV7-8 and TRBJ1-3; D is possibly TRBD1 (6 bases). The CDR3 contains 15 residues. V dropped 5 bases and J dropped 0 bases, with 11 bases sitting between them. Looked up from germline, CDR1 is SGHVS and CDR2 is FQNEAQ. The CDR3 DNA is TGTGCCAGCAGCCCACAGGGAATCTCTGGAAACACCATATATTTT. It specifies CASSPQGISGNTIYF.